These T cell receptor beta chains were read from a single sample in a study of T cell responses to AZD1222 COVID-19 vaccine. Repertoires were generated with immunoSEQ multiplex PCR, while TCRdb's copy carries only in-frame clones and drops some. In the table there are tens of thousands of clones, about 89% of which are singletons. The sequenced sample was peripheral blood, obtained 28 days after the second AZD1222 dose. These receptors were collected from an adult who received the AZD1222 COVID-19 vaccine. Each CDR3 is given with its conserved first and last residue. Each record gives: D gene, V gene, J gene, clone size, CDR3 DNA, CDR3 protein. The D gene is left open where the match is weak. Clone size is shown for a subset of rows, as once, few, many or a class of expanded clone.

-	TRBV11-2	TRBJ1-1	-	TGTGCCAGCAGCTTAGGGCATGCGAACACTGAAGCTTTCTTT	CASSLGHANTEAFF
-	TRBV9	TRBJ1-1	once	TGTGCCAGCAGCGTAGAGGGGATGAACACTGAAGCTTTCTTT	CASSVEGMNTEAFF
-	TRBV4-2	TRBJ2-2	-	TGTGCCAGCAGCCAAGCGAGCCGGGCTTACACCGGGGAGCTGTTTTTT	CASSQASRAYTGELFF
TRBD2	TRBV11-2	TRBJ2-7	-	TGTGCCAGCAGCTCTACAGCTAGCGGGGGGCGCGAGCAGTACTTC	CASSSTASGGREQYF
-	TRBV23-1	TRBJ2-3	once	TGCGCCAGCAGTCCCTTTTTTAACGACAGGTATACGCAGTATTTT	CASSPFFNDRYTQYF
-	TRBV7-6	TRBJ1-1	-	TGTGCCAGCAGCCCAACAGGGTTCACTGAAGCTTTCTTT	CASSPTGFTEAFF
-	TRBV2	TRBJ2-7	-	TGTGCCAGCACCCAAGGGGGGACAGACTCCTACGAGCAGTACTTC	CASTQGGTDSYEQYF
-	TRBV4-1	TRBJ2-2	-	TGCGCCAGCAGCCAAGAATCGGGGACCGGGGAGCTGTTTTTT	CASSQESGTGELFF
-	TRBV7-2	TRBJ1-5	-	TGTGCCAGCAGCCCGCTCCACAGCAAAAGCAATCAGCCCCAGCATTTT	CASSPLHSKSNQPQHF
-	TRBV11-2	TRBJ2-7	-	TGTGCCAGCAGCGTGGCAGAAGTCTACGAGCAGTACTTC	CASSVAEVYEQYF
-	TRBV6-5	TRBJ1-4	-	TGTGCCAGCAGTTACTCTGGCAGGCAGAATGAAAAACTGTTTTTT	CASSYSGRQNEKLFF
TRBD1	TRBV5-1	TRBJ1-5	-	TGCGCCAGCAGCGAGACAGGGTTGAAGCCCCAGCATTTT	CASSETGLKPQHF
TRBD1	TRBV4-1	TRBJ2-5	once	TGCGCCAGCCAGCGATCTGACAGGGGGGCCCAAGAGACCCAGTACTTC	CASQRSDRGAQETQYF